Below, 22 T cell receptor beta chains from the same sample are listed, as sequenced in a study of blood T cells in healthy people across ages. With a J-beta primer mix and a sample-barcoded 5' primer, a second PCR ran 7 to 11 cycles. TCRdb re-called the 5' RACE reads with MiXCR, one entry per CDR3 protein. This table holds 790,000 or so distinct CDR3 sequences, just over 55% found once. Sample: blood. The receptors stem from a man aged 35 to 55 in good health.

This clonotype has a count of ten or more. The V and J genes are TRBV6-8 and TRBJ2-5; 8 bases fit TRBD2. This CDR3 has 16 residues. The V gene end was trimmed by 7 bases and the J gene end by 5 bases; junction bases not matched to a gene: 15. Germline CDR1 is MNHGY and CDR2 is SAAAGT. The CDR3 protein is CASTKTWTSFGETQYF. DNA for the CDR3: TGTGCCAGCACCAAAACTTGGACTAGCTTTGGCGAGACCCAGTACTTC.

The genes are TRBV20-1 and TRBJ1-5; D is uncertain. V dropped 3 bases and J dropped 4 bases, with 10 bases sitting between them. This CDR3 region has 13 residues. From germline, CDR1 is DFQATT and CDR2 SNEGSKA (reference sequence). The CDR3 sequence is CSASGEWNQPQHF. CDR3 nucleotide sequence: TGCAGTGCTAGCGGGGAGTGGAATCAGCCCCAGCATTTT.

The genes are TRBV4-2 and TRBJ2-5, with D tentatively TRBD1 or TRBD2 (5 bases each). Per germline, CDR1 LGHNA and CDR2 YNFKEQ. The CDR3 consists of 15 residues. The V and J ends lost 3 bases and 1 base respectively, with 12 bases between them. CDR3 nucleotide sequence: TGTGCCAGCAGCCAGGGGGAAACTACCCAAGAGACCCAGTACTTC. It encodes CASSQGETTQETQYF.

The rearrangement links TRBV29-1 to TRBJ2-3; the D gene is possibly TRBD2 (6 bases). This CDR3 is built from 17 residues. Germline loops: CDR1 SQVTM, CDR2 ANQGSEA. V lost 0 bases and J lost 4, with 20 bases in between. Written as DNA, the CDR3 is TGCAGCGTTGAAGACCCCAAGGTCGGGTGGGGGGCAGATACGCAGTATTTT. It is translated as CSVEDPKVGWGADTQYF.

This clonotype has only a few counts. The rearrangement links TRBV29-1 to TRBJ2-5; TRBD2 agrees at 7 bases. With V trimmed by 0 bases and J by 4 bases, 14 bases remained unmatched. CDR3 length: 17 residues. Germline assignment: CDR1 SQVTM and CDR2 ANQGSEA. CDR3 in amino acids: CSVEDRGVWGTGETQYF. Here the CDR3 DNA reads TGCAGCGTTGAAGATCGGGGGGTATGGGGGACGGGAGAGACCCAGTACTTC.

This clonotype was counted only a few times. J is TRBJ2-5 and V is TRBV27, with TRBD1 matching 7 bases. The germline V gene encodes CDR1 MNHEY and CDR2 SMNVEV (reference sequence). Germline trimming cut 10 bases from V and 5 bases from J; bases unmatched to any gene: 7. The CDR3 spans 12 residues. CDR3 sequence: CATRGGGETQYF. CDR3 DNA sequence: TGTGCCACTAGAGGGGGCGGGGAGACCCAGTACTTC.

The CDR3 region is CASSQSAGTHQETQYF. The CDR3 DNA reads TGTGCCAGCAGCCAATCAGCGGGGACACACCAAGAGACCCAGTACTTC. The chain links TRBV3-1 to TRBJ2-5; D may be TRBD2 (7 bases). Per germline, CDR1 LGHDT and CDR2 YNNKEL (reference sequence). The V end was cut by 2 bases, the J end by 0 bases, with 13 bases between. There are 16 residues in the CDR3.

This chain joins TRBV11-2 and TRBJ2-5, with D uncertain. With 1 base removed from V and 5 bases from J, the gap between germline ends came to 11 bases. This CDR3 has 14 amino acids. CDR1 and CDR2 (germline): SGHAT, FQNNGV. CDR3 residues: CASSLAVGPETQYF. The CDR3 nucleotides read TGTGCCAGCAGCTTAGCGGTAGGTCCGGAGACCCAGTACTTC.

J is TRBJ2-1 and V is TRBV29-1; D call uncertain. V was clipped by 0 bases and J by 3 bases, with 12 bases between them. The V gene's germline CDR1 is SQVTM and CDR2 ANQGSEA. The CDR3 runs to 15 residues. The CDR3 here is CSVEEGIKGYNEQFF. CDR3 in DNA: TGCAGCGTTGAAGAGGGGATAAAGGGCTACAATGAGCAGTTCTTC.

The rearrangement uses TRBV7-8 and TRBJ1-4; D remains ambiguous. In germline, CDR1 is SGHVS, CDR2 FQNEAQ. Trimming cost V 5 bases and J 4 bases, with 11 bases left between them. This CDR3 spans 14 amino acids. The CDR3 DNA is TGTGCCAGCAGCACTAGGCGGATTAATGAAAAACTGTTTTTT. This codes for CASSTRRINEKLFF.

The CDR3 protein is CASSPTGPTTNEKLFF. The CDR3 nucleotides are TGTGCCAGCAGCCCGACAGGGCCTACAACTAATGAAAAACTGTTTTTT. This rearrangement joins TRBV7-9 to TRBJ1-4, with 7 bases fitting TRBD1. The V gene's germline CDR1 is SEHNR and CDR2 FQNEAQ (reference sequence). After removal of 5 bases from V and 0 bases from J, the junction contained 6 bases not matched to a gene. The CDR3 length is 16 residues.

This chain uses TRBV9 with TRBJ2-1, with 8 positions matching TRBD2. Germline CDR1 SGDLS, CDR2 YYNGEE. The CDR3 extends over 15 amino acids. J lost 8 bases, V lost 3 bases, and 10 bases had no gene match. The CDR3 sequence is CASSAPPEREYEQFF. The DNA for the CDR3 is TGTGCCAGCAGCGCCCCCCCTGAGCGGGAGTATGAGCAGTTCTTC.

This clonotype was seen a few times. The chain is built from TRBV7-2 and TRBJ1-5; D is perhaps TRBD1 (5 bases). V lost 0 bases and J 2 bases, leaving 8 bases between the germline ends. Germline assignment: CDR1 SGHTA and CDR2 FQGNSA. This CDR3 comprises 15 residues. CDR3 sequence: CASSLAGEGNQPQHF. The CDR3 region has the DNA TGTGCCAGCAGCTTAGCAGGGGAGGGCAATCAGCCCCAGCATTTT.

The rearrangement links TRBV2 to TRBJ1-2, with D unresolved. V gave up 5 bases and J gave up 1 base, with 8 bases separating them. The germline V gene has CDR1 SNHLY and CDR2 FYNNEI. The CDR3 loop spans 13 amino acids. DNA of the CDR3: TGTGCCAGCAGTTTAACTATTAACTATGGCTACACCTTC. Amino acid sequence: CASSLTINYGYTF. The variable domain in full, with the rest retrieved from reference TRBV2 and TRBJ1-2, is EPEVTQTPSHQVTQMGQEVILRCVPISNHLYFYWYRQILGQKVEFLVSFYNNEISEKSEIFDDQFSVERPDGSNFTLKIRSTKLEDSAMYFCASSLTINYGYTFGSGTRLTVV.

For the CDR3, the DNA is TGCGCCAGCAGGAACAGCGGGAGTCCGACAGATACGCAGTATTTT. This sequence encodes CASRNSGSPTDTQYF. This chain joins TRBV5-1 and TRBJ2-3; 8 bases line up with TRBD2. CDR3 length: 15 residues. The V gene end was trimmed by 5 bases and the J gene end by 3 bases; junction bases not matched to a gene: 8. Germline CDR1 and CDR2: SGHRS and YFSETQ.

This clonotype was counted only a few times. The chain carries TRBV2 and TRBJ2-5, with D tentatively TRBD1 (6 bases). Looked up from germline, CDR1 is SNHLY and CDR2 is FYNNEI. The V end was cut by 3 bases, the J end by 2 bases, with 13 bases between. The CDR3 has 15 amino acids. CDR3 DNA sequence: TGTGCCAGCAGTGACTCAGGGGTAGGACAAGAGACCCAGTACTTC. Protein product: CASSDSGVGQETQYF.

This CDR3 is CASSLEERGGLDEQFF. The DNA of the CDR3 is TGCGCCAGCAGCTTGGAGGAGCGGGGGGGCCTTGATGAGCAGTTCTTC. The J gene is TRBJ2-1, the V gene TRBV5-1; 10 bases fit TRBD2. V was pared by 0 bases and J by 8 bases, with 8 bases of the junction left unmatched. There are 16 residues in the CDR3. The germline CDR1 and CDR2 sequences are SGHRS and YFSETQ.

This chain connects TRBV20-1 to TRBJ1-1; possible D gene TRBD1, 5 bases. Germline V CDR1 and CDR2: DFQATT, SNEGSKA (reference sequence). This CDR3 region has 16 residues. Deletions cut 3 bases from V and 3 bases from J, with 20 bases between. The DNA for the CDR3 is TGCAGTGCTAGCCCCCCGACAGTCGGGGGGGACACTGAAGCTTTCTTT. Amino acid sequence: CSASPPTVGGDTEAFF.

About this clonotype: The junction and the germline gene differ at one end; a read error may be behind it. The chain has TRBV9 and TRBJ1-2, with 9 bases lining up with TRBD1. The CDR3 has 15 amino acids. Germline V lookup: CDR1 SGDLS, CDR2 YYNGEE. The CDR3 nucleotides read TGTACCAGCAGCCTAGAGCCGGGACAGGGATATGGCTACACCTTC. Its protein product is CTSSLEPGQGYGYTF.

The chain has TRBV27 and TRBJ2-3; 12 bases fit TRBD2. CDR1 and CDR2 from the germline V gene are MNHEY and SMNVEV (reference sequence). Trimming cost V 6 bases and J 8 bases; bases outside gene matches: 12. The CDR3 spans 16 residues. In DNA form, the CDR3 reads TGTGCCAGCAGCCGGACTAGCGGGGCCTCAGGGACTACGCAGTATTTT. Residues: CASSRTSGASGTTQYF.

The chain links TRBV27 to TRBJ2-7; D not certain. Germline CDR1 is MNHEY and CDR2 is SMNVEV (reference sequence). This CDR3 has 11 amino acids. Trimming took off 7 bases at V and 1 base at J, with 5 bases between the two ends. The CDR3 coding sequence is TGTGCCAGCACTTTGTCCTACGAGCAGTACTTC. The encoded protein is CASTLSYEQYF.

The chain links TRBV12-3 or TRBV12-4 to TRBJ2-4; D may be TRBD2 (6 bases). The J call may be in error: the DNA end matches TRBJ2-5 better. This CDR3 comprises 16 residues. CDR3: CASSLIGEEVAETQYF. In nucleotides, the CDR3 is TGTGCCAGCAGTTTAATAGGGGAGGAGGTCGCAGAGACCCAGTACTTC.